This paragraph reports one T cell receptor beta chain. The method was immunoSEQ multiplex PCR; TCRdb's version includes in-frame clones alone and lacks a portion of them. The profile covers a few hundred thousand clones, with nearly 97% appearing a single time and around 0.11% taken by the ten largest. The CDR3 totals 15 residues. Germline CDR1 reads SGHRS; CDR2 reads YFSETQ. Unmatched junction bases numbered 2, after V lost 0 bases and J lost 3 bases. The data derive from a study of shared clonotypes between healthy human individuals. In the naive CD8 group, cells lacked CD45RO and were positively selected for CCR7, so terminally differentiated effector memory CD45RA+ cells were left out.

Specimen: naive CD8+ T cells sorted from blood. This TCR came from a woman aged 25 to 45 in good health. V usage is TRBV5-1 and J usage is TRBJ2-1; 8 nucleotides match TRBD1. In DNA form, the CDR3 reads TGCGCCAGCAGCTTGGCAGGGGGCCTCTACAATGAGCAGTTCTTC. Translating gives CASSLAGGLYNEQFF.